These 20 T cell receptor beta chains share one sample of origin, sequenced in a study of blood T cell repertoires in COVID-19. Only in-frame clones appear in the TCRdb table, and some are missing; sequencing was by immunoSEQ multiplex PCR. The table shows 250,000 to 300,000 clones, with almost 85% occurring only once. Sequencing was performed on peripheral blood. The receptors were gathered from a man between 45 and 60 years old with active or convalescent COVID-19.

V and J are TRBV18 and TRBJ2-3, with TRBD2 matching over 12 bases. The CDR3 covers 20 residues. Germline V lookup: CDR1 KGHSH, CDR2 LQKENI. The junction had 13 bases not matched to a gene; V was cut back by 0 bases and J by 3 bases. CDR3 sequence (DNA): TGTGCCAGCTCACCACCACGATCTAGCGGGAGGGCCTTTAGTACAGATACGCAGTATTTT. Translating gives CASSPPRSSGRAFSTDTQYF.

The rearrangement joins TRBV27 to TRBJ2-1; 7 nucleotides align to TRBD1. J lost 6 bases, V lost 6 bases, and 8 bases had no gene match. The CDR3 consists of 14 residues. Germline V gene lookup returns CDR1 MNHEY and CDR2 SMNVEV (reference sequence). The CDR3 sequence is CASSLRGQVNEQFF. The CDR3 DNA reads TGTGCCAGCAGCCTCCGCGGACAGGTCAATGAGCAGTTCTTC.

This chain joins TRBV13 and TRBJ1-1; tentative D call: TRBD1 (5 bases). The CDR3 sequence is 14 residues long. V lost 6 bases to trimming and J lost 6 bases, with 17 bases between them. From germline, CDR1 is PRHDT and CDR2 FYEKMQ (reference sequence). The CDR3 region is CASRFYGGGAEAFF. The CDR3 DNA reads as TGTGCCAGCAGGTTTTATGGCGGGGGGGCTGAAGCTTTCTTT.

This chain connects TRBV5-1 to TRBJ2-3, with D tentatively TRBD2 (6 bases). Germline V gene data show CDR1 as SGHRS and CDR2 as YFSETQ. Between the trimmed V and J ends, which lost 0 bases and 1 base, there was a span of 6 bases. There are 14 residues in the CDR3. The CDR3 region is CASSLGGGTDTQYF. CDR3 DNA: TGCGCCAGCAGCTTGGGCGGGGGCACAGATACGCAGTATTTT.

J is TRBJ2-7 and V is TRBV10-3, with 15 bases identical to TRBD2. Germline lookup yields CDR1 ENHRY and CDR2 SYGVKD. This CDR3 comprises 17 residues. J was trimmed by 6 bases and V by 4 bases; bases with no gene match: 10. CDR3 region: CAISAFGLAGGMGEQYF. The DNA of the CDR3 is TGTGCCATCAGTGCCTTTGGACTAGCGGGAGGGATGGGCGAGCAGTACTTC.

The V gene is TRBV7-9, the J gene TRBJ1-3; D gene unclear. The CDR3 loop spans 11 amino acids. Germline lookup yields CDR1 SEHNR and CDR2 FQNEAQ (reference sequence). V was pared by 3 bases and J by 9 bases, with 6 bases between. Here the CDR3 reads CASSFSATIYF. CDR3 in DNA: TGTGCCAGCAGCTTTAGCGCCACCATATATTTT.

DNA for the CDR3: TGTGCCAGCAGCTTGGCCCTTATCAATGAGCAGTTCTTC. Translating it yields CASSLALINEQFF. The J gene is TRBJ2-1, the V gene TRBV5-4; D uncertain. With 0 bases removed from V and 6 bases from J, the gap between germline ends came to 7 bases. CDR1 and CDR2 (germline): SGHNT, YYREEE (reference sequence). The CDR3 runs to 13 residues.

The CDR3: CASSLAGGADTQYF. The CDR3, as DNA: TGTGCCAGCAGCTTGGCCGGGGGGGCAGATACGCAGTATTTT. The chain employs TRBV5-6 and TRBJ2-3; 8 nucleotides align to TRBD2. The CDR3 extends over 14 amino acids. Germline V gene lookup returns CDR1 SGHDT and CDR2 YYEEEE. V shed 0 bases, J shed 4 bases, and the junction held 1 base outside the gene matches.

The chain combines TRBV7-2 with TRBJ1-4, with D unclear. V was shortened by 1 base and J by 6 bases, with 6 bases between the two germline ends. Looked up from germline, CDR1 is SGHTA and CDR2 is FQGNSA. This CDR3 has 13 residues. The CDR3: CASSLGEDEKLFF. CDR3 nucleotides: TGTGCCAGCAGCTTAGGGGAGGATGAAAAACTGTTTTTT.

This clone was seen only once. The chain joins TRBV5-4 to TRBJ1-2; TRBD1 aligns across 7 bases. CDR1 SGHNT and CDR2 YYREEE come from the germline V gene (reference sequence). Trimming removed 4 bases from V and 6 bases from J; junction bases left unmatched: 9. The CDR3 has 14 amino acids. CDR3 DNA sequence: TGTGCCAGCAGCCTCGGACAGGCCCCCCATGGCTACACCTTC. Protein product: CASSLGQAPHGYTF. Based on the CDR3 plus reference TRBV5-4 and TRBJ1-2, the full variable domain is ETGVTQSPTHLIKTRGQQVTLRCSSQSGHNTVSWYQQALGQGPQFIFQYYREEENGRGNFPPRFSGLQFPNYSSELNVNALELDDSALYLCASSLGQAPHGYTFGSGTRLTVV.

This chain connects TRBV24-1 to TRBJ2-1, with 13 nucleotides matching TRBD2. The CDR3 is 17 residues long. With V trimmed by 0 bases and J by 8 bases, 6 bases remained unmatched. CDR1 KGHDR and CDR2 SFDVKD come from the germline V gene. The CDR3 sequence is CATSDLGTSGTVDEQFF. The CDR3 nucleotides are TGTGCCACCAGTGATTTGGGGACTAGCGGGACAGTGGATGAGCAGTTCTTC.

This clone was recorded once. CDR3 amino acids: CASSLRATYNSPLHF. The CDR3 region has the DNA TGTGCCAGCAGCTTGAGAGCGACCTATAATTCACCCCTCCACTTT. The chain recombines TRBV7-2 with TRBJ1-6; D is uncertain. From germline, CDR1 is SGHTA and CDR2 FQGNSA. The CDR3 sequence is 15 residues long. V was shortened by 3 bases and J by 2 bases, with 8 bases between the two germline ends.

V is TRBV7-2 and J is TRBJ2-2; D is perhaps TRBD1 (6 bases). There are 16 residues in the CDR3. V was clipped by 5 bases and J by 4 bases, with 17 bases between them. Per the germline V gene, CDR1 is SGHTA and CDR2 is FQGNSA. The CDR3, as DNA: TGTGCCAGCAGCCAAACCGGGACACTACCCACCGGGGAGCTGTTTTTT. It translates to CASSQTGTLPTGELFF.

The chain links TRBV7-3 to TRBJ2-3; weak D call: TRBD1 (6 bases). Germline-derived CDR1 and CDR2 are SGHTA and FQGTGA. Trimming took 2 bases from V and 6 from J, leaving 15 bases between them. This CDR3 spans 15 amino acids. The CDR3: CASSLGGPQGDTQYF. The CDR3 DNA follows: TGTGCCAGCAGCTTAGGGGGCCCCCAGGGGGATACGCAGTATTTT.

The chain uses TRBV21-1 and TRBJ1-5; the table's D call of TRBD1 was not tested on the DNA. TRBV21-1 is a pseudogene. CDR3 size: 15 residues. CDR3 protein: CAMAQGQENNQPQHF. CDR3 coding DNA: TGTGCCATGGCCCAAGGACAGGAAAACAATCAGCCCCAGCATTTT.

This clone turned up a few times. The V call is TRBV3-1 (or the pseudogene TRBV3-2), the J call TRBJ1-1, with D perhaps matching TRBD1 (6 bases). Germline lookup yields CDR1 LGHDT and CDR2 YNNKEL (reference sequence). CDR3 length equals 15 residues. V was shortened by 4 bases and J by 0 bases, with 12 bases between the two germline ends. The CDR3 here is CASSPTGFMNTEAFF. The CDR3 DNA reads as TGTGCCAGCAGCCCAACAGGGTTCATGAACACTGAAGCTTTCTTT.

This chain connects TRBV7-9 to TRBJ1-2; a weak D match, TRBD1 (5 bases). Trimming took off 1 base at V and 4 bases at J, with 7 bases between the two ends. Germline V CDR1 and CDR2: SEHNR, FQNEAQ (reference sequence). This CDR3 comprises 13 residues. The DNA of the CDR3 is TGTGCCAGCAGCTTAGGACAGCTCTATGGCTACACCTTC. Protein sequence: CASSLGQLYGYTF.

V gene TRBV2 combines with J gene TRBJ2-3, with 7 positions matching TRBD2. The germline V gene encodes CDR1 SNHLY and CDR2 FYNNEI. After removal of 7 bases from V and 2 bases from J, the junction contained 6 bases not matched to a gene. The CDR3 loop spans 14 amino acids. Written as DNA, the CDR3 is TGTGCCAGCATTCTAGCGGAACCCACAGATACGCAGTATTTT. It codes for CASILAEPTDTQYF.

This chain uses TRBV6-5 with TRBJ1-2, with 9 nucleotides matching TRBD1. CDR1 and CDR2 (germline): MNHEY, SVGAGI. The length of the CDR3 is 14 residues. Trimming at V came to 8 bases and at J to 6 bases, leaving 10 bases not matched to a gene. CDR3 nucleotide sequence: TGTGCCAGCTTTAACAGGGGGCTCATCAATGGCTACACCTTC. Amino acids: CASFNRGLINGYTF.

The chain uses TRBV7-2 and TRBJ2-2; TRBD2 aligns across 9 bases. The germline V gene has CDR1 SGHTA and CDR2 FQGNSA. With 1 base clipped from V and 7 bases from J, the junction kept 7 bases outside the gene matches. This CDR3 region has 16 residues. For the CDR3, the DNA is TGTGCCAGCAGCTTAGGGGCGGGAGGGCCAAGCGGGGAGCTGTTTTTT. The encoded protein is CASSLGAGGPSGELFF.